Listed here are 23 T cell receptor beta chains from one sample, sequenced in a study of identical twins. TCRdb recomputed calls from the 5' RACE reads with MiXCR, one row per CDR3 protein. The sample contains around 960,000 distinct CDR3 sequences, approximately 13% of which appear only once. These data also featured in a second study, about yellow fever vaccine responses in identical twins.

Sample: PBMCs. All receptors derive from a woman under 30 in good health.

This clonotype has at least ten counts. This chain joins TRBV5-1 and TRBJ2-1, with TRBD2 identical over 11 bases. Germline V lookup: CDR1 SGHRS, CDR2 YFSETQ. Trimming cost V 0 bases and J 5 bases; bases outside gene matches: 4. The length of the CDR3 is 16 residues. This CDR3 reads CASSLGGTSGNNEQFF. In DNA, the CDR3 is TGCGCCAGCAGCTTGGGTGGGACTAGCGGTAACAATGAGCAGTTCTTC.

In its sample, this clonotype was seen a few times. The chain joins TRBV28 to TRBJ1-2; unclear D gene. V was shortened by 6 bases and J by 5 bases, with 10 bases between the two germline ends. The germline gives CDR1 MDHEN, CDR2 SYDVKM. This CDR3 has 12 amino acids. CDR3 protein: CASSPRMYGYTF. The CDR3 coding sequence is TGTGCCAGCAGCCCTCGGATGTATGGCTACACCTTC.

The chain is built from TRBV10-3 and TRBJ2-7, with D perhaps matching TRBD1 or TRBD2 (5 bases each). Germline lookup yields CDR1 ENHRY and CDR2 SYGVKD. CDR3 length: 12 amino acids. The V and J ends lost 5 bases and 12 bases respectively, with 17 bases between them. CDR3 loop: CAISWGPDNLYF. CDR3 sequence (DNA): TGTGCCATCAGTTGGGGACCCGATAATCTGTACTTC.

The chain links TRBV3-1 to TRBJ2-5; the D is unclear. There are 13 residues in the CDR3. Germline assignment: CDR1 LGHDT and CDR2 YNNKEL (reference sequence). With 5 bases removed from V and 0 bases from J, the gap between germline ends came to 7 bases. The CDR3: CASSSMYQETQYF. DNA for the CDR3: TGTGCCAGCAGCTCCATGTACCAAGAGACCCAGTACTTC.

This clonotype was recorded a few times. The CDR3: CAISGGTIQSGAYNEQFF. The CDR3 DNA reads as TGTGCCATCAGTGGGGGGACTATCCAAAGCGGGGCCTACAATGAGCAGTTCTTC. The chain links TRBV10-3 to TRBJ2-1, with TRBD2 identical over 7 bases. The CDR3 runs to 18 residues. Germline V CDR1 and CDR2: ENHRY, SYGVKD. J was trimmed by 2 bases and V by 4 bases; bases with no gene match: 14.

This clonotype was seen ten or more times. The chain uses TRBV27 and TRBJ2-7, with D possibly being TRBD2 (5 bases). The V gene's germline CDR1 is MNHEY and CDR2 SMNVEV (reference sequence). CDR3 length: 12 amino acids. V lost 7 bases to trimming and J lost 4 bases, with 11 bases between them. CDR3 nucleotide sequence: TGTGCCAGCACGGGGTCCCCATACGAGCAGTACTTC. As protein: CASTGSPYEQYF.

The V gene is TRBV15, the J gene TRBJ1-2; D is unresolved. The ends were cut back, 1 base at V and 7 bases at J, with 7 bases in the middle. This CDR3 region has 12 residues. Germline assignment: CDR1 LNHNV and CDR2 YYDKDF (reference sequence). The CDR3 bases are TGTGCCACCAGCAGAGTCAGGTCTGGCTACACCTTC. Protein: CATSRVRSGYTF.

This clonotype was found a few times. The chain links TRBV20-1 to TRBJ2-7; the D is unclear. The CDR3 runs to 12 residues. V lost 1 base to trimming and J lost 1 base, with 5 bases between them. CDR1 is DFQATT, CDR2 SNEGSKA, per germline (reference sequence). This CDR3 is CSARVGSYEQYV. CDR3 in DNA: TGCAGTGCTAGAGTCGGTTCCTACGAGCAGTACGTC.

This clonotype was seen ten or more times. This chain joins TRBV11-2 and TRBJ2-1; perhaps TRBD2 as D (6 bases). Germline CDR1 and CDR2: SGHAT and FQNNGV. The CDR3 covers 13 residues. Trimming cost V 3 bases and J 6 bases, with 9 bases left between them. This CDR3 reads CASSFGSGNEQFF. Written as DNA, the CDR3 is TGTGCCAGCAGCTTTGGTAGCGGCAATGAGCAGTTCTTC.

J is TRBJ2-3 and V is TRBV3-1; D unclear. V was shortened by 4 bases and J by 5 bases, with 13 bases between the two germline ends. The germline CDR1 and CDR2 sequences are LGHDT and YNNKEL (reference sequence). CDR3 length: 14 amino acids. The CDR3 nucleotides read TGTGCCAGCAGCCCCCGGGTGGATATAGATACGCAGTATTTT. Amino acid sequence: CASSPRVDIDTQYF.

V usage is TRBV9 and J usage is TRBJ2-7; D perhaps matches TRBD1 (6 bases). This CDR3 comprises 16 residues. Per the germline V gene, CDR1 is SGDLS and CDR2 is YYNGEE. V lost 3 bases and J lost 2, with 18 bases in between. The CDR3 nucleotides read TGTGCCAGCAGCGGACAGGACAGTCCAGTTCCCTACGAGCAGTACTTC. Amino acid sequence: CASSGQDSPVPYEQYF.

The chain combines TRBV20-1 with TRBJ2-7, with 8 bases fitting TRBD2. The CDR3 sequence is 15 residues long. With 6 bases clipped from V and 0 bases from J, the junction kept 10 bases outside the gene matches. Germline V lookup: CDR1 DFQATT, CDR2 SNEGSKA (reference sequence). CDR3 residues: CSALRSGSFSYEQYF. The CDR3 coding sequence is TGCAGTGCCTTGAGAAGCGGGAGTTTCTCCTACGAGCAGTACTTC.

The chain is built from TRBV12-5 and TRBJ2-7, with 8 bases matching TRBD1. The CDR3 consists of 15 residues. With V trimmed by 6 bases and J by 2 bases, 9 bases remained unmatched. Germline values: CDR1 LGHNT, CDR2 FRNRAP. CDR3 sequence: CASGPPDRDPYEQYF. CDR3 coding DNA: TGTGCTAGTGGGCCCCCGGACAGGGACCCCTACGAGCAGTACTTC.

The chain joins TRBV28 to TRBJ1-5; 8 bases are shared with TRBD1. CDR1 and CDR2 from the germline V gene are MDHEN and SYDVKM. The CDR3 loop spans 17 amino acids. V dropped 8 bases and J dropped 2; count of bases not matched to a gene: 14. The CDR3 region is CASVTHDRGWGNQPQHF. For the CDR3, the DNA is TGTGCCAGCGTAACACATGACAGGGGTTGGGGCAATCAGCCCCAGCATTTT. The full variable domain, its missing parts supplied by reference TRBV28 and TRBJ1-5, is DVKVTQSSRYLVKRTGEKVFLECVQDMDHENMFWYRQDPGLGLRLIYFSYDVKMKEKGDIPEGYSVSREKKERFSLILESASTNQTSMYLCASVTHDRGWGNQPQHFGDGTRLSIL.

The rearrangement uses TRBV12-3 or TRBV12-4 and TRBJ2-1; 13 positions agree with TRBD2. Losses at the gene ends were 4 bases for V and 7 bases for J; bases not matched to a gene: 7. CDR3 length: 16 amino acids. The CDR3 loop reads CASSSGTSGIRNEQFF. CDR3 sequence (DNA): TGTGCCAGCAGTTCCGGGACTAGCGGGATCCGGAATGAGCAGTTCTTC.

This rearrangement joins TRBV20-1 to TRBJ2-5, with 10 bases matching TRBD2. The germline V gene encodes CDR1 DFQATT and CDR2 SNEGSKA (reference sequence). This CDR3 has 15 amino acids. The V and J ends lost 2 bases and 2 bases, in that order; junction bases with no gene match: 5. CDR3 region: CSARPSGGEQETQYF. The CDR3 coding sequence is TGCAGTGCTAGACCTAGCGGGGGAGAGCAAGAGACCCAGTACTTC.

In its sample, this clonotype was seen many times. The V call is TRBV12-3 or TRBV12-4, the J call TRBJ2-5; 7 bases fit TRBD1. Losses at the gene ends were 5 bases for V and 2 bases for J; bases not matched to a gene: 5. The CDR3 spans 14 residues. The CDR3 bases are TGTGCCAGCAGTCCCCGGGGACAGCAAGAGACCCAGTACTTC. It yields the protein CASSPRGQQETQYF.

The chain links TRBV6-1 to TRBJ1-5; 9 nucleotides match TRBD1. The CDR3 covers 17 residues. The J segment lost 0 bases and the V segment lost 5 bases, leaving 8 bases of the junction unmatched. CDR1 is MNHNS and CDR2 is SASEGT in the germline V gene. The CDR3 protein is CASSPPDRGFSNQPQHF. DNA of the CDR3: TGTGCCAGCAGTCCACCGGACAGGGGCTTTAGCAATCAGCCCCAGCATTTT.

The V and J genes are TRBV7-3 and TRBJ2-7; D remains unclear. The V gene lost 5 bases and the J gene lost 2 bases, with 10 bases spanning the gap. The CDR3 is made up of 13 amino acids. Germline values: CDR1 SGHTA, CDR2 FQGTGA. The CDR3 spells CASSPDPAYEQYF. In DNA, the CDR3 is TGTGCCAGCAGCCCCGACCCCGCCTACGAGCAGTACTTC. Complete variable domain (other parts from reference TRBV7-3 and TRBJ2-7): GAGVSQTPSNKVTEKGKYVELRCDPISGHTALYWYRQSLGQGPEFLIYFQGTGAADDSGLPNDRFFAVRPEGSVSTLKIQRTERGDSAVYLCASSPDPAYEQYFGPGTRLTVT.

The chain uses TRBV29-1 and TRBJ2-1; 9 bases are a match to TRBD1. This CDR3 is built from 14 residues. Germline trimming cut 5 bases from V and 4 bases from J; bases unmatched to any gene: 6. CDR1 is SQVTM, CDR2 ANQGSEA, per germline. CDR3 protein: CSVQTGTGYNEQFF. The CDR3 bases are TGCAGCGTTCAGACCGGGACAGGGTACAATGAGCAGTTCTTC.

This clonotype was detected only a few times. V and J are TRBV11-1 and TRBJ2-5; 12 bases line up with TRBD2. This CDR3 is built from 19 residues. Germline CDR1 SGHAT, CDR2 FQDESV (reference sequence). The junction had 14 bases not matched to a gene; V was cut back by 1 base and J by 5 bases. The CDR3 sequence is CASSLVGLAGTRRWETQYF. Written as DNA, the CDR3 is TGTGCCAGCAGCTTAGTAGGACTAGCGGGAACCAGACGTTGGGAGACCCAGTACTTC.

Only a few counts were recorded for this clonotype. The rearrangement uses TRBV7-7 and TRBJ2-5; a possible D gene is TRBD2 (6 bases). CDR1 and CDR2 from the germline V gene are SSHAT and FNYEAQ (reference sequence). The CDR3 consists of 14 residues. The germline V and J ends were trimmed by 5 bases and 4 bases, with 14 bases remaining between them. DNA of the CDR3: TGTGCCAGCAGCCTATTAGGCGGGGCAGAGACCCAGTACTTC. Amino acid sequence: CASSLLGGAETQYF.

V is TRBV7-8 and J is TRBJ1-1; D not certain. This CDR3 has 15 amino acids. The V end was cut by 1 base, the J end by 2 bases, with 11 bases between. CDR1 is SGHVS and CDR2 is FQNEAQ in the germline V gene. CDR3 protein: CASSLGGAINTEAFF. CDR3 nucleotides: TGTGCCAGCAGCTTAGGGGGAGCCATTAACACTGAAGCTTTCTTT.